The sequence of this T cell receptor beta chain was determined in a study of blood T cell repertoires in COVID-19. About the study: Sites in the United States, Italy and Spain provided acute and convalescent COVID-19 samples. The cDNA or gDNA used as material had been derived from T cells, B-cell-depleted T cells, or PBMCs.

V was clipped by 5 bases and J by 3 bases; unmatched bases: 6. CDR3 length: 14 residues. Germline V gives CDR1 MNHEY, CDR2 SVGAGI. In the source study's methods: Counts of nucleated cells, estimated from reference gene primer amplification, were obtained. Generated by immunoSEQ multiplex PCR, the TCRdb table keeps only in-frame clones and is missing some. Clone size and the V and J calls come from that table; the DNA yielded D and trimming. The sample comprises roughly 150,000 clones, around nine tenths of which are singletons, and under 6% rests with the top ten. Input material: peripheral blood. This sequence joins TRBV6-5 and TRBJ2-7, with 8 nucleotides matching TRBD1. The clonotype originates from a human donor in a cohort sampled during active COVID-19. CDR3 protein: CASSRDRTHYEQYF. For the CDR3, the DNA is TGTGCCAGCAGTCGGGACAGGACCCACTACGAGCAGTACTTC.